Listed here are 30 T cell receptor beta chains from one sample, sequenced in a study of blood T cell repertoires in COVID-19. Only in-frame clones appear in the TCRdb table, and some are missing; sequencing was by immunoSEQ multiplex PCR. The sample includes about 220,000 clones, 84% of them seen just once. Sequencing was done on a sample of PBMCs or T cells enriched from blood (not recorded which). The receptor source for this set is a woman aged 40 to 50 who had recovered from COVID-19.

V and J are TRBV7-8 and TRBJ1-5, with a possible D match to TRBD1 (5 bases). The germline gives CDR1 SGHVS, CDR2 FQNEAQ. The CDR3 covers 19 residues. Between the trimmed V and J ends, which lost 5 bases and 2 bases, there was a span of 25 bases. This CDR3 reads CASSPPAGGLLAGNQPQHF. The CDR3 nucleotides read TGTGCCAGCAGCCCCCCCGCCGGGGGACTATTGGCGGGCAATCAGCCCCAGCATTTT.

This clone appeared a few times. The V and J genes are TRBV19 and TRBJ2-3; 7 nucleotides match TRBD2. The germline gives CDR1 LNHDA, CDR2 SQIVND (reference sequence). V shed 3 bases, J shed 8 bases, and the junction held 14 bases outside the gene matches. CDR3 size: 16 residues. CDR3 nucleotide sequence: TGTGCCAGTAGTATCCGCTCGCGGGGGAGAGCCCCTACGCAGTATTTT. It specifies CASSIRSRGRAPTQYF.

This chain connects TRBV5-6 to TRBJ2-3, with TRBD1 as a possible D gene (6 bases). V lost 4 bases, J lost 4 bases, and 10 bases lay in between. The CDR3 extends over 13 amino acids. Germline V CDR1 and CDR2: SGHDT, YYEEEE. The CDR3 loop is CASSAQGADTQYF. CDR3 sequence (DNA): TGTGCCAGCAGCGCACAGGGCGCAGATACGCAGTATTTT.

J is TRBJ2-7 and V is TRBV28; TRBD1 matches at 10 bases. CDR1 is MDHEN, CDR2 SYDVKM, per germline. Germline trimming cut 2 bases from V and 3 bases from J; bases unmatched to any gene: 7. This CDR3 has 16 residues. The CDR3 spells CASSLVGQGGLYEQYF. As DNA, the CDR3 is TGTGCCAGCAGTTTAGTCGGACAGGGGGGTCTCTACGAGCAGTACTTC.

The chain uses TRBV12-3 or TRBV12-4 and TRBJ2-7; TRBD2 aligns across 8 bases. The V gene end was trimmed by 9 bases and the J gene end by 7 bases; junction bases not matched to a gene: 5. CDR3 length: 11 residues. The CDR3 protein is CASSREGEQYF. CDR3 bases: TGTGCCAGTAGTCGGGAGGGTGAGCAGTACTTC.

The V and J genes are TRBV19 and TRBJ1-2; D call uncertain. Germline CDR1 is LNHDA and CDR2 is SQIVND (reference sequence). The V end lost 4 bases, the J end lost 2 bases, and 17 bases lay between the germline ends. The CDR3 covers 16 residues. CDR3 sequence: CASSKYTASTNYGYTF. The CDR3 DNA is TGTGCCAGTAGTAAATATACAGCCTCTACCAACTATGGCTACACCTTC.

Only a few counts were recorded for this clone. The chain is built from TRBV28 and TRBJ2-7; 7 nucleotides match TRBD2. The CDR3 length is 16 residues. J lost 4 bases, V lost 5 bases, and 14 bases had no gene match. Germline values: CDR1 MDHEN, CDR2 SYDVKM. The CDR3 DNA reads TGTGCCAGCAGTGGAAGTGGCGGGAGCATGAGGTACGAGCAGTACTTC. This translates into CASSGSGGSMRYEQYF.

The chain links TRBV12-3 or TRBV12-4 to TRBJ1-2, with TRBD1 as a possible D gene (5 bases). The CDR3 has 13 residues. Trimming took off 1 base at V and 3 bases at J, with 6 bases between the two ends. The CDR3 DNA reads as TGTGCCAGCAGTTTAGGGGGGGACTATGGCTACACCTTC. It yields the protein CASSLGGDYGYTF.

The V gene is TRBV27, the J gene TRBJ1-2; possible D gene TRBD1, 5 bases. The CDR3 totals 12 residues. Deletions cut 8 bases from V and 10 bases from J, with 17 bases between. Looked up from germline, CDR1 is MNHEY and CDR2 is SMNVEV (reference sequence). The CDR3 nucleotides are TGTGCCAGCTCGAAATGGGGGGAAAACTACACCTTC. It translates to CASSKWGENYTF.

Note on this clone: The sample has other DNA sequences that encode this CDR3 too. The V call is TRBV28, the J call TRBJ1-5; D not certain. The length of the CDR3 is 14 residues. The V end lost 2 bases, the J end lost 1 base, and 6 bases lay between the germline ends. Germline assignment: CDR1 MDHEN and CDR2 SYDVKM. The CDR3 bases are TGTGCCAGCAGTTTAGGCGGGAGCAATCAGCCCCAGCATTTT. Protein: CASSLGGSNQPQHF. Together with reference TRBV28 and TRBJ1-5, the CDR3 gives the full variable domain: DVKVTQSSRYLVKRTGEKVFLECVQDMDHENMFWYRQDPGLGLRLIYFSYDVKMKEKGDIPEGYSVSREKKERFSLILESASTNQTSMYLCASSLGGSNQPQHFGDGTRLSIL.

V and J are TRBV24-1 and TRBJ2-3; D ambiguous. V dropped 5 bases and J dropped 1 base, with 3 bases sitting between them. Germline V gene sequence: CDR1 KGHDR, CDR2 SFDVKD. CDR3 size: 12 residues. CDR3 nucleotides: TGTGCCACCAGTGGGCGCACAGATACGCAGTATTTT. Amino acid sequence: CATSGRTDTQYF.

In this sample, this clone turned up many times. The CDR3, as DNA: TGTGCCAGCAGCTTAGACTTAACAGGGATGAACAATCAGCCCCAGCATTTT. Its translation: CASSLDLTGMNNQPQHF. The V call is TRBV7-8, the J call TRBJ1-5, with a possible D match to TRBD1 (6 bases). The CDR3 sequence is 17 residues long. V lost 1 base and J 3 bases, leaving 16 bases between the germline ends. Germline assignment: CDR1 SGHVS and CDR2 FQNEAQ.

The rearrangement joins TRBV28 to TRBJ1-2; D is uncertain. The CDR3 is 13 amino acids. V lost 5 bases to trimming and J lost 3 bases, with 10 bases between them. Germline V CDR1 and CDR2: MDHEN, SYDVKM. The DNA for the CDR3 is TGTGCCAGCAGTCCTGTAATCTACTATGGCTACACCTTC. Protein sequence: CASSPVIYYGYTF.

The gene calls are TRBV6-5 and TRBJ2-5, with D possibly TRBD1 on 6 matching bases. There are 14 residues in the CDR3. With 6 bases removed from V and 2 bases from J, the gap between germline ends came to 13 bases. Looked up from germline, CDR1 is MNHEY and CDR2 is SVGAGI. CDR3 region: CASSRGDWQETQYF. CDR3 sequence (DNA): TGTGCCAGCAGCAGGGGTGACTGGCAAGAGACCCAGTACTTC.

The chain links TRBV6-6 to TRBJ2-3; the match to TRBD2 covers 13 bases. CDR1 and CDR2 (germline): MNHNY, SVGAGI (reference sequence). V shed 5 bases and J 6 bases; nucleotides not matched to a gene: 8. This CDR3 has 16 amino acids. CDR3 loop: CASSRWTSGSTDTQYF. The CDR3 DNA is TGTGCCAGCAGTCGATGGACTAGCGGGAGTACGGATACGCAGTATTTT.

The CDR3 region is CASSLTGQKAFF. The CDR3, as DNA: TGTGCCAGCAGCTTAACAGGCCAGAAAGCTTTCTTT. The rearrangement joins TRBV11-3 to TRBJ1-1, with a weak D call TRBD1 (5 bases). The V gene lost 2 bases and the J gene lost 9 bases, with 10 bases spanning the gap. This CDR3 comprises 12 residues. Germline values: CDR1 SGHNT, CDR2 YENEEA.

The chain couples TRBV2 to TRBJ2-1; possibly TRBD1 for D (6 bases). Germline loops: CDR1 SNHLY, CDR2 FYNNEI. The CDR3 totals 17 residues. Deletions cut 4 bases from V and 0 bases from J, with 16 bases between. In nucleotides, the CDR3 is TGTGCCAGCAGTGTTACAGGGCATGTGGACTCCTACAATGAGCAGTTCTTC. It is translated as CASSVTGHVDSYNEQFF. Full variable domain (remainder filled in from reference TRBV2 and TRBJ2-1): EPEVTQTPSHQVTQMGQEVILRCVPISNHLYFYWYRQILGQKVEFLVSFYNNEISEKSEIFDDQFSVERPDGSNFTLKIRSTKLEDSAMYFCASSVTGHVDSYNEQFFGPGTRLTVL.

V is TRBV29-1 and J is TRBJ1-2, with TRBD1 matching 10 bases. The ends lost 7 bases at V and 7 bases at J; junction bases unmatched: 12. Per germline, CDR1 SQVTM and CDR2 ANQGSEA. There are 14 residues in the CDR3. The CDR3 nucleotides read TGCAGCGCCGGGACAGGGGAAGTCTTAAGTGGCTACACCTTC. Translation: CSAGTGEVLSGYTF.

This clone was seen once. The rearrangement joins TRBV11-2 to TRBJ1-4; 7 nucleotides agree with TRBD1. Germline CDR1 and CDR2: SGHAT and FQNNGV. This CDR3 comprises 15 residues. The junction had 8 bases not matched to a gene; V was cut back by 5 bases and J by 5 bases. The CDR3 is CASSPRGTENEKLFF. CDR3 nucleotide sequence: TGTGCCAGCAGCCCCAGGGGGACAGAGAATGAAAAACTGTTTTTT.

The chain carries TRBV6-2 or TRBV6-3 and TRBJ2-1; tentative D call: TRBD2 (6 bases). V shed 6 bases and J shed 10 bases, with 25 bases lying between them. The CDR3 length is 16 residues. Germline CDR1 is MNHEY and CDR2 is SVGEGT. CDR3 DNA: TGTGCCAGCAGCCTCGGTAGGACTACCACGAGGGAGGAGCAGTTCTTC. Translating gives CASSLGRTTTREEQFF.

V is TRBV5-6 and J is TRBJ2-7; a weak D match, TRBD2 (7 bases). Germline values: CDR1 SGHDT, CDR2 YYEEEE. V dropped 0 bases and J dropped 10 bases, with 14 bases sitting between them. The CDR3 sequence is 13 residues long. As DNA, the CDR3 is TGTGCCAGCAGCTTGGAAGGGGGGACTACCCAGTACTTC. Translation gives CASSLEGGTTQYF. Based on the CDR3 plus reference TRBV5-6 and TRBJ2-7, the full variable domain is DAGVTQSPTHLIKTRGQQVTLRCSPKSGHDTVSWYQQALGQGPQFIFQYYEEEERQRGNFPDRFSGHQFPNYSSELNVNALLLGDSALYLCASSLEGGTTQYFGPGTRLTVT.

This clone was counted a single time. This rearrangement joins TRBV3-1 (or the pseudogene TRBV3-2) to TRBJ1-5; 9 positions agree with TRBD1. There are 18 residues in the CDR3. Germline CDR1 and CDR2: LGHDT and YNNKEL (reference sequence). J was trimmed by 6 bases and V by 1 base; bases with no gene match: 13. The CDR3 loop is CASSQGVPWGQGIQPQHF. The CDR3 bases are TGTGCCAGCAGCCAAGGAGTTCCATGGGGACAGGGCATTCAGCCCCAGCATTTT.

The genes are TRBV30 and TRBJ1-2; tentatively, D is TRBD1 (6 bases). The CDR3 is made up of 11 amino acids. CDR1 GTSNPN and CDR2 SVGIG come from the germline V gene (reference sequence). Trimming removed 2 bases at V and 7 bases at J, with 8 bases between. In DNA, the CDR3 is TGTGCCTGGAGTAGGGGGGGTGGCTACACCTTC. This sequence encodes CAWSRGGGYTF. Full variable domain (outside the CDR3, taken from reference TRBV30 and TRBJ1-2): SQTIHQWPATLVQPVGSPLSLECTVEGTSNPNLYWYRQAAGRGLQLLFYSVGIGQISSEVPQNLSASRPQDRQFILSSKKLLLSDSGFYLCAWSRGGGYTFGSGTRLTVV.

The chain employs TRBV11-2 and TRBJ1-3; D gene uncertain. V was trimmed by 3 bases and J by 0 bases, leaving 6 bases between them. This CDR3 region has 14 residues. The germline CDR1 and CDR2 sequences are SGHAT and FQNNGV. Written as DNA, the CDR3 is TGTGCCAGCAGCTTCGCAGACTCTGGAAACACCATATATTTT. This gives the protein CASSFADSGNTIYF.

The J gene is TRBJ2-2, the V gene TRBV20-1; 9 positions agree with TRBD2. CDR3 length equals 16 residues. Per the germline V gene, CDR1 is DFQATT and CDR2 is SNEGSKA (reference sequence). J was trimmed by 0 bases and V by 3 bases; bases with no gene match: 5. CDR3 coding DNA: TGCAGTGCTAGTATGAGCGGGAGGCCGAACACCGGGGAGCTGTTTTTT. This encodes CSASMSGRPNTGELFF.

V gene TRBV2 combines with J gene TRBJ1-2, with TRBD1 matching 7 bases. The junction had 8 bases not matched to a gene; V was cut back by 6 bases and J by 1 base. The CDR3 has 15 residues. Germline assignment: CDR1 SNHLY and CDR2 FYNNEI. This chain's CDR3 is CASRPMTGSNYGYTF. CDR3 DNA sequence: TGTGCCAGCAGGCCAATGACAGGGAGTAACTATGGCTACACCTTC.

This chain links TRBV5-1 with TRBJ2-1, with 8 bases aligning to TRBD2. The V segment lost 3 bases and the J segment 2 bases; nucleotides outside the gene matches: 10. The CDR3 extends over 17 amino acids. Germline assignment: CDR1 SGHRS and CDR2 YFSETQ. The CDR3 is CASSWGSSGLTYNEQFF. The CDR3 DNA reads as TGCGCCAGCAGCTGGGGCTCTAGCGGGTTAACCTACAATGAGCAGTTCTTC.

The V gene is TRBV18, the J gene TRBJ1-1; TRBD1 matches 9 bases. J gave up 4 bases and V 3 bases, and 3 bases lay outside the gene matches. There are 14 residues in the CDR3. CDR1 KGHSH and CDR2 LQKENI come from the germline V gene. The CDR3, as DNA: TGTGCCAGCTCACCCCGACAGGGGGTCACTGAAGCTTTCTTT. Translation: CASSPRQGVTEAFF.

The chain joins TRBV7-2 to TRBJ2-2, with 7 bases identical to TRBD2. Germline CDR1 and CDR2: SGHTA and FQGNSA. V lost 5 bases to trimming and J lost 13 bases; unmatched junction nucleotides: 13. This CDR3 has 14 residues. The CDR3 DNA sequence: TGTGCCAGCAGCCCCCGACTAGCCCAGGGCGCGCTGTTTTTT. Translated: CASSPRLAQGALFF.

The chain uses TRBV4-1 and TRBJ2-2, with a weak D call TRBD2 (6 bases). The CDR3 contains 13 residues. Trimming left V 4 bases short and J 5 bases short, with 8 bases between. The germline V gene has CDR1 MGHRA and CDR2 YSYEKL. For the CDR3, the DNA is TGCGCCAGCAGCCGGAGGGTAACCGGGGAGCTGTTTTTT. Translating gives CASSRRVTGELFF.